This T cell receptor beta chain stems from a study of cytomegalovirus exposure and HLA in healthy donors. Study results and limitations: Sequencing depth roughly uniform across donors was assumed in presence/absence analyses. Despite most TCR sequences being rare, some public TCRs occurred in many donors.

As concerns this clone: The antigen is undetermined.

The PCR ran on 60 Vbeta and 13 Jbeta primers. This table comes from immunoSEQ multiplex PCR, and its TCRdb copy is limited to in-frame clones, with some not included. In the table there are over 150,000 clones, 80% of which are singletons. CDR1 is LNHDA and CDR2 is SQIVND in the germline V gene (reference sequence). V was clipped by 7 bases and J by 0 bases; unmatched bases: 15. CDR3 length: 18 residues. This chain uses TRBV19 with TRBJ2-4; 7 bases fit TRBD2. This sequence was found in a man younger than 30 in good health and CMV-seropositive. The sequencing sample was made of PBMCs. The CDR3 DNA reads as TGTGCCAGTAAGATGGGGGGGTCGGGGGGACTAGCCAAAAACATTCAGTACTTC. Amino acids: CASKMGGSGGLAKNIQYF.